This T cell receptor (beta chain) was found in a study of early T cells in non-severe SARS-CoV-2 infection. The germline V gene encodes CDR1 SGHRS and CDR2 YFSETQ. Trimming shortened V by 2 bases and J by 8 bases, and 14 bases separated the two germline ends. The CDR3 is 14 residues long. This clonotype was counted at least ten times. The protocol attached unique molecular identifiers to individual cDNA molecules. Each CDR3 protein gets one entry after TCRdb re-called the 5' RACE reads with MiXCR. The sample records approximately 81,000 distinct CDR3 sequences, approximately 13% being singletons. Input material: whole blood. The clonotype was recovered from an adult who was a healthcare worker with PCR-confirmed SARS-CoV-2 infection or an uninfected control (not recorded which). The V call is TRBV5-1, the J call TRBJ2-1; tentatively, D is TRBD1 (5 bases). The DNA of the CDR3 is TGCGCCAGCAGCTTTGACAGTTCCATAGATGAGCAGTTCTTC. The encoded protein is CASSFDSSIDEQFF.